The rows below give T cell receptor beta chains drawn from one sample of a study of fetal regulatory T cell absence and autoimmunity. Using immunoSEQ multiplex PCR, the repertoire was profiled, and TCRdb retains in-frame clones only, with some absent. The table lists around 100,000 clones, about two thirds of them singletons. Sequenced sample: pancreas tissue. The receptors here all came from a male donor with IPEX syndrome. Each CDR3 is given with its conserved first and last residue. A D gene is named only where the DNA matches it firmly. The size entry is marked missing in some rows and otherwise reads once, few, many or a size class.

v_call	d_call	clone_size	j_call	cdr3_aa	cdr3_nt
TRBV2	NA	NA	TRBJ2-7	CASSELASSYEQYF	TGTGCCAGCAGTGAACTAGCGAGCTCCTACGAGCAGTACTTC
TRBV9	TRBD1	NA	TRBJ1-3	CASSAKDRVSGNTIYF	TGTGCCAGCAGCGCTAAGGACAGGGTGTCTGGAAACACCATATATTTT
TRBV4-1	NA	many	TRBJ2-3	CASRGTFTDTQYF	TGCGCCAGCAGGGGGACATTCACAGATACGCAGTATTTT
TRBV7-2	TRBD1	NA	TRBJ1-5	CASSQYNSGTVNQPQHF	TGTGCCAGCAGCCAGTATAATTCCGGGACAGTTAATCAGCCCCAGCATTTT
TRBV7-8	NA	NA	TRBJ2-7	CASSTYKGPSYEQYF	TGTGCCAGCAGCACCTACAAGGGTCCATCCTACGAGCAGTACTTC
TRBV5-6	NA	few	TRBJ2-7	CASSLSSYEQYF	TGTGCCAGCAGCTTGTCGTCCTACGAGCAGTACTTC
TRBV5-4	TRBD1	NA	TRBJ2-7	CASSPETGAYEQYF	TGTGCCAGCAGCCCGGAGACAGGGGCCTACGAGCAGTACTTC
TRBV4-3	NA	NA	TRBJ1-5	CASSPGWGYSNQPQHF	TGCGCCAGCAGTCCCGGGTGGGGGTATAGCAATCAGCCCCAGCATTTT
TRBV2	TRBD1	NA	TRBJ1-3	CASKATGAEKFGNTIYF	TGTGCCAGCAAAGCAACAGGGGCTGAGAAATTTGGAAACACCATATATTTT
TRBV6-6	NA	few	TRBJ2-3	CASSYPGGTDTQYF	TGTGCCAGCAGTTACCCGGGGGGCACAGATACGCAGTATTTT
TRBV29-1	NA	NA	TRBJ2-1	CSVEPGWNEQFF	TGCAGCGTTGAACCAGGGTGGAATGAGCAGTTCTTC
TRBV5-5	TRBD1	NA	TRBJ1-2	CASSPGTAYGYTF	TGTGCCAGCAGCCCCGGGACAGCCTATGGCTACACCTTC
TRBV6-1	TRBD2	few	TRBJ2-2	CASSLTSRAGELFF	TGTGCCAGCAGTTTGACTAGCCGGGCCGGGGAGCTGTTTTTT
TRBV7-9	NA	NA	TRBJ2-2	CASSLAGNTGELFF	TGTGCCAGCAGCTTAGCCGGCAACACCGGGGAGCTGTTTTTT
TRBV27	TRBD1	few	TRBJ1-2	CASRGQGIWGYTF	TGTGCCAGCAGGGGACAGGGGATCTGGGGCTACACCTTC
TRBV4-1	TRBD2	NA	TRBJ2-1	CASSQTSSSYNEQFF	TGCGCCAGCAGCCAGACTAGCAGCTCCTACAATGAGCAGTTCTTC
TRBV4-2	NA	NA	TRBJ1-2	CASSQSQGKDPNYGYTF	TGTGCCAGCAGCCAATCTCAGGGTAAGGACCCGAACTATGGCTACACCTTC
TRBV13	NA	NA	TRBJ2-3	CASSLLDTQYF	TGTGCCAGCAGCTTATTAGATACGCAGTATTTT
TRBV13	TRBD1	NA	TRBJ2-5	CASSWGTGGGETQYF	TGTGCCAGCAGCTGGGGGACAGGGGGCGGGGAGACCCAGTACTTC
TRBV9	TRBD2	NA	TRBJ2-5	CASSVAGGPETQYF	TGTGCCAGCAGCGTAGCGGGAGGGCCAGAGACCCAGTACTTC
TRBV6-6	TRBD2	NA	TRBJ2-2	CASSYRTSSGELFF	TGTGCCAGCAGTTACAGGACTAGCAGCGGGGAGCTGTTTTTT
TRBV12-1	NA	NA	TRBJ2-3	CASTQGGTSGGATDTQYF	TGTGCCAGCACCCAAGGGGGAACTAGCGGGGGGGCCACAGATACGCAGTATTTT
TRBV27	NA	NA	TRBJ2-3	CASSPRLTDTQYF	TGTGCCAGCAGTCCTCGGCTAACAGATACGCAGTATTTT
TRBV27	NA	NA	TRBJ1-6	CASSTRQNSPLHF	TGTGCCAGCAGTACCCGACAGAATTCACCCCTCCACTTT